This note documents a single TCR beta chain sequence. The table came from immunoSEQ multiplex PCR; TCRdb's copy has only in-frame clones and leaves some out. Of about 390,000 clones in the sample, approximately 87% were seen once. These data originate in a study of blood T cell repertoires in COVID-19. Study-wide context: Sites in the United States, Italy and Spain provided acute and convalescent COVID-19 samples.

Seattle cases were enrolled at active infection and followed longitudinally. The CDR3 runs 12 residues. Trimming removed 5 bases from V and 8 bases from J, with 12 bases in between. Germline-derived CDR1 and CDR2 are SEHNR and FQNEAQ (reference sequence). The chain joins TRBV7-9 to TRBJ1-2; D is unclear. What was sequenced was peripheral blood. The source of this sequence is a woman between 55 and 75 years old with COVID-19, enrolled during active disease. CDR3 loop: CASSPAEWGYTF. The CDR3 DNA reads TGTGCCAGCAGCCCCGCCGAGTGGGGCTACACCTTC. The full variable domain, completed using reference TRBV7-9 and TRBJ1-2, is DTGVSQNPRHKITKRGQNVTFRCDPISEHNRLYWYRQTLGQGPEFLTYFQNEAQLEKSRLLSDRFSAERPKGSFSTLEIQRTEQGDSAMYLCASSPAEWGYTFGSGTRLTVV.